This T cell receptor (beta chain) was sequenced for a study of shared clonotypes between healthy human individuals. At the level of the study: Donor ages ranged 18 to 49 years: a couple of women, a few men.

Sorted-subset replicate PCR reactions contained 200 ng DNA, corresponding to some 30,000 T cell genomes. The data were produced by immunoSEQ multiplex PCR, yet TCRdb's version contains in-frame clones alone and is incomplete. This sample yields some 1,100,000 clones, of which approximately 80% are seen a single time; more than 0.5% belongs to the top ten. This CDR3 region has 14 residues. V was clipped by 4 bases and J by 8 bases; unmatched bases: 11. Germline CDR1 reads SGHRS; CDR2 reads YFSETQ. Points from the study as a whole: Large depth notwithstanding, sorted-subset sequencing proved incomplete by rarefaction. The small donor group covered limited genetic and exposure diversity.

There are a few counts of this clone. Its antigen is undetermined. Sequences were obtained from memory CD4+ T cells from PBMCs. Subset of the sample: CD45RA-negative fraction. The TCR originated in a man aged 18-30 years in good health. Some clones in this sample may be carry-over from other donors' samples. V and J are TRBV5-1 and TRBJ1-2; TRBD1 agrees at 7 bases. CDR3 sequence: CASSPGQPPHGYTF. CDR3 bases: TGCGCCAGCAGCCCGGGACAGCCACCACACGGCTACACCTTC.